A single T cell receptor (beta chain) is shown here with its context. TCRdb keeps only in-frame clones here, not all; method: immunoSEQ multiplex PCR. The data hold fewer than 250,000 clones, with more than 75% observed a single time. V was shortened by 5 bases and J by 4 bases, with 19 bases between the two germline ends. The CDR3 has 16 residues. Germline V gene sequence: CDR1 SGHRS, CDR2 YFSETQ. Participants' reported clinical history set cohort assignment. The record originates from a study of blood T cell repertoires in COVID-19. The origin of this receptor is a woman aged 40 to 50 with acute COVID-19. Sequencing used PBMCs or T cells enriched from blood (not recorded which). The chain has TRBV5-1 and TRBJ1-3; possibly TRBD1 for D (6 bases). The DNA for the CDR3 is TGCGCCAGCAGTCCGAGAGAACAGGGCGGCGGAAACACCATATATTTT. Translated, it gives CASSPREQGGGNTIYF.